This is a list of T cell receptor beta chains from one sample in a study of CD8+ T cells in alopecia areata. TCRdb's table, derived via immunoSEQ multiplex PCR, lists solely in-frame clones and lacks some. The repertoire holds over 100,000 clones, with 53% as singletons. The sample here was CD4+ T cells sorted from blood, taken at week 4, from a patient treated with tofacitinib. These receptors were collected from a human donor with alopecia areata. The CDR3 runs from the conserved cysteine through the conserved F or W. The D gene is left open where the match is weak. The size of a clone is reported for some rows only, either as once, few or many, or as a class for expanded clones.

>TRBV6-1|TRBD1|TRBJ2-1|.
TGTGCCAGCAGAGCCGGGACAGGGGCTCCCAATGAGCAGTTCTTC
CASRAGTGAPNEQFF
>TRBV29-1|.|TRBJ1-2|.
TGCAGCGTTGTAGGCGGGGATGGCTACACCTTC
CSVVGGDGYTF
>TRBV6-6|TRBD2|TRBJ2-1|few
TGTGCCAGCAGTTACTCGCAAGCGGGAGGCCACCAGTTCTTC
CASSYSQAGGHQFF
>TRBV5-1|TRBD2|TRBJ2-7|.
TGCGCCAGCAGCAGGACTAGCACAGAACACTACGAGCAGTACTTC
CASSRTSTEHYEQYF
>TRBV5-6|.|TRBJ1-1|once
TGTGCCAGCAGCTCGATTGACATGAACACTGAAGCTTTCTTT
CASSSIDMNTEAFF
>TRBV7-6|TRBD1|TRBJ2-5|few
TGTGCCAGCAGCCCAAGGACAGGGGCTGGGCAAGAGACCCAGTACTTC
CASSPRTGAGQETQYF
>TRBV7-9|.|TRBJ1-2|.
TGTGCCAGCAGCTCCGCCCCTGGGGGCTACACCTTC
CASSSAPGGYTF
>TRBV5-1|.|TRBJ2-1|few
TGCGCCAGCAGCTCCCAGTGGAATGAGCAGTTCTTC
CASSSQWNEQFF
>TRBV4-1|.|TRBJ1-2|.
TGCGCCAGCAGCCAAGCAGGGGCTGACCGGGTTGGCTACACCTTC
CASSQAGADRVGYTF
>TRBV25-1|.|TRBJ1-5|few
TGTGCCAGCAGTTTCACAGGGAATCAGCCCCAGCATTTT
CASSFTGNQPQHF
>TRBV29-1|TRBD1|TRBJ2-2|few
TGCAGCGTCTCGGGACAGGGTGTTCGGGAGCTGTTTTTT
CSVSGQGVRELFF
>TRBV25-1|.|TRBJ2-2|few
TGTGCCAGCAGTGCCCCCCCTTCCGGGCTAAACACCGGGGAGCTGTTTTTT
CASSAPPSGLNTGELFF
>TRBV9|.|TRBJ2-7|.
TGTGCCAGCAGCGTCCCCCCAGTGGGGGAGCAGTACTTC
CASSVPPVGEQYF
>TRBV6-5|.|TRBJ1-5|.
TGTGCCAGCAGTAGACTTGGTGGCAATCAGCCCCAGCATTTT
CASSRLGGNQPQHF
>TRBV5-1|.|TRBJ2-2|few
TGCGCCAGCAGCGGTCCGAACACCGGGGAGCTGTTTTTT
CASSGPNTGELFF
>TRBV18|TRBD1|TRBJ1-1|few
TGTGCCAGCTCACCCACACAGGGGACGGGGACTGAAGCTTTCTTT
CASSPTQGTGTEAFF
>TRBV5-1|.|TRBJ1-4|.
TGCGCCAGCAGCTCCGCCAGGGGAGAAAAACTGTTTTTT
CASSSARGEKLFF
>TRBV10-3|TRBD1|TRBJ1-6|.
TGTGCCGCCCACGGACAGGTTCAATCACCCCTCCACTTT
CAAHGQVQSPLHF